Reported below is one T cell receptor (beta chain). Profiling relied on immunoSEQ multiplex PCR, and the TCRdb table lists in-frame clones only, not all of them. The sample includes 400,000 to 550,000 clones, more than 85% of them seen just once. The sample belongs to a study of blood T cell repertoires in COVID-19. The CDR3 runs 16 residues. V was pared by 4 bases and J by 0 bases, with 15 bases between. Germline V gives CDR1 LGHDT, CDR2 YNNKEL (reference sequence). The receptor was derived from a woman aged 25-40 years with acute or convalescent COVID-19. This rearrangement joins TRBV3-1 (or the pseudogene TRBV3-2) to TRBJ1-1; D gene unclear. Sequencing input: peripheral blood. For the CDR3, the DNA is TGTGCCAGCAGCCGAGACCTGAGTACCATGAACACTGAAGCTTTCTTT. Translation gives CASSRDLSTMNTEAFF.